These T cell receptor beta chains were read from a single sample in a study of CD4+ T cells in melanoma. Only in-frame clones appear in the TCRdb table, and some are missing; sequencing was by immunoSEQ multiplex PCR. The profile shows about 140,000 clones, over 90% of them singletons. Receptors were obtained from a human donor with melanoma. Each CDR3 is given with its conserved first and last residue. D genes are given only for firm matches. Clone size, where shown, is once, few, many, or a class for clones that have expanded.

CDR3aa: CASAPNGLVASDEQFF
CDR3nt: TGTGCCAGCGCGCCAAACGGCTTAGTTGCGTCCGATGAGCAGTTCTTC
d_gene: -
j_gene: TRBJ2-1
v_gene: TRBV7-3
abundance: -

CDR3aa: CASIGTRGTGELFF
CDR3nt: TGCGCCAGCATTGGGACTAGGGGCACCGGGGAGCTGTTTTTT
d_gene: TRBD2
j_gene: TRBJ2-2
v_gene: TRBV10-2
abundance: once

CDR3aa: CASSQRLAGAGSTDTQYF
CDR3nt: TGTGCCAGCAGCCAAAGGCTAGCGGGGGCCGGTAGCACAGATACGCAGTATTTT
d_gene: TRBD2
j_gene: TRBJ2-3
v_gene: TRBV4-2
abundance: -

CDR3aa: CASSFRDSARGFGNTIYF
CDR3nt: TGTGCCAGCAGCTTCCGGGATTCCGCCAGGGGCTTTGGAAACACCATATATTTT
d_gene: -
j_gene: TRBJ1-3
v_gene: TRBV5-6
abundance: few

CDR3aa: CASSSSTSGGRTDTQYF
CDR3nt: TGTGCCAGCAGCTCCAGTACTAGCGGGGGCCGCACAGATACGCAGTATTTT
d_gene: TRBD2
j_gene: TRBJ2-3
v_gene: TRBV7-6
abundance: -

CDR3aa: CASRGTGNTGELFF
CDR3nt: TGTGCCAGCAGAGGGACAGGGAACACCGGGGAGCTGTTTTTT
d_gene: TRBD1
j_gene: TRBJ2-2
v_gene: TRBV6-4
abundance: -

CDR3aa: CASKNIDSPLHF
CDR3nt: TGTGCCAGCAAGAACATCGATTCACCCCTCCACTTT
d_gene: -
j_gene: TRBJ1-6
v_gene: TRBV6-7
abundance: -

CDR3aa: CASSSGSGANVLTF
CDR3nt: TGTGCCAGCAGCTCAGGGTCTGGGGCCAACGTCCTGACTTTC
d_gene: -
j_gene: TRBJ2-6
v_gene: TRBV7-2
abundance: -

CDR3aa: CASSRNQDYTF
CDR3nt: TGTGCCAGCAGCCGGAACCAGGACTACACCTTC
d_gene: -
j_gene: TRBJ1-2
v_gene: TRBV7-2
abundance: -

CDR3aa: CATAWVQNSPLHF
CDR3nt: TGTGCCACAGCATGGGTGCAAAATTCACCCCTCCACTTT
d_gene: -
j_gene: TRBJ1-6
v_gene: TRBV27
abundance: -

CDR3aa: CAWSGGRITEAFF
CDR3nt: TGTGCCTGGAGTGGGGGCCGTATCACTGAAGCTTTCTTT
d_gene: -
j_gene: TRBJ1-1
v_gene: TRBV30
abundance: -

CDR3aa: CASSLKISSYNEQFF
CDR3nt: TGTGCCAGCAGCTTGAAGATAAGCTCCTACAATGAGCAGTTCTTC
d_gene: -
j_gene: TRBJ2-1
v_gene: TRBV5-4
abundance: -

CDR3aa: CASSTQKGYTF
CDR3nt: TGTGCCAGCAGCACTCAGAAAGGCTACACCTTC
d_gene: -
j_gene: TRBJ1-2
v_gene: TRBV9
abundance: -

CDR3aa: CASSVVSGANVLTF
CDR3nt: TGTGCCAGCAGCGTCGTCTCTGGGGCCAACGTCCTGACTTTC
d_gene: -
j_gene: TRBJ2-6
v_gene: TRBV28
abundance: -

CDR3aa: CVLRGEIGELFF
CDR3nt: TGTGTCCTACGGGGGGAAATCGGGGAGCTGTTTTTT
d_gene: TRBD2
j_gene: TRBJ2-2
v_gene: TRBV6-1
abundance: -

CDR3aa: CASTTLIANYGYTF
CDR3nt: TGTGCCAGCACAACCCTAATAGCTAACTATGGCTACACCTTC
d_gene: -
j_gene: TRBJ1-2
v_gene: TRBV7-9
abundance: -

CDR3aa: CASSRRWGGAGELFF
CDR3nt: TGTGCCAGCAGTCGTCGGTGGGGGGGCGCCGGGGAGCTGTTTTTT
d_gene: -
j_gene: TRBJ2-2
v_gene: TRBV6-5
abundance: -

CDR3aa: CASSSRLAGQETQYF
CDR3nt: TGTGCCAGCAGCTCAAGACTAGCGGGGCAAGAGACCCAGTACTTC
d_gene: TRBD2
j_gene: TRBJ2-5
v_gene: TRBV5-4
abundance: -

CDR3aa: CASSVGGGGWYGYTF
CDR3nt: TGTGCCAGCAGCGTAGGGGGAGGGGGTTGGTATGGCTACACCTTC
d_gene: -
j_gene: TRBJ1-2
v_gene: TRBV9
abundance: -

CDR3aa: CASSESVDSYTEAFF
CDR3nt: TGTGCCAGCAGCGAATCCGTGGACAGTTACACTGAAGCTTTCTTT
d_gene: -
j_gene: TRBJ1-1
v_gene: TRBV9
abundance: -

CDR3aa: CASSLGSGDYGYTF
CDR3nt: TGCGCCAGCAGCTTGGGATCAGGCGACTATGGCTACACCTTC
d_gene: -
j_gene: TRBJ1-2
v_gene: TRBV5-1
abundance: once

CDR3aa: CASSFRRTSGTDTQYF
CDR3nt: TGCGCCAGCAGCTTCAGACGGACTAGCGGCACAGATACGCAGTATTTT
d_gene: TRBD2
j_gene: TRBJ2-3
v_gene: TRBV5-1
abundance: -

CDR3aa: CASSPSAGAETQYF
CDR3nt: TGTGCCAGCTCACCTTCCGCAGGGGCGGAGACCCAGTACTTC
d_gene: -
j_gene: TRBJ2-5
v_gene: TRBV18
abundance: once

CDR3aa: CASSLAMNSGNTIYF
CDR3nt: TGCGCCAGCAGCTTGGCGATGAACTCTGGAAACACCATATATTTT
d_gene: -
j_gene: TRBJ1-3
v_gene: TRBV5-1
abundance: -

CDR3aa: CASSSPAGVNTGELFF
CDR3nt: TGTGCCAGCAGCTCCCCAGCGGGGGTGAACACCGGGGAGCTGTTTTTT
d_gene: TRBD2
j_gene: TRBJ2-2
v_gene: TRBV7-3
abundance: -

CDR3aa: CASSALDRGTEEQYF
CDR3nt: TGCGCCAGCAGCGCCTTGGACAGGGGAACTGAGGAGCAGTACTTC
d_gene: TRBD1
j_gene: TRBJ2-7
v_gene: TRBV5-1
abundance: -

CDR3aa: CASRPGRDGANVLTF
CDR3nt: TGTGCCAGCAGACCCGGACGGGATGGGGCCAACGTCCTGACTTTC
d_gene: -
j_gene: TRBJ2-6
v_gene: TRBV7-3
abundance: -

CDR3aa: CASSADGANTEAFF
CDR3nt: TGTGCCAGCAGCGCGGACGGGGCGAACACTGAAGCTTTCTTT
d_gene: -
j_gene: TRBJ1-1
v_gene: TRBV9
abundance: -

CDR3aa: CASSLGQNTEAFF
CDR3nt: TGTGCCAGCAGCCTAGGACAGAACACTGAAGCTTTCTTT
d_gene: -
j_gene: TRBJ1-1
v_gene: TRBV7-2
abundance: -

CDR3aa: CASSLTSASNEQFF
CDR3nt: TGTGCCAGCAGTCTTACTAGCGCCTCCAATGAGCAGTTCTTC
d_gene: TRBD2
j_gene: TRBJ2-1
v_gene: TRBV2
abundance: few

CDR3aa: CASSSEGGKWTEAFF
CDR3nt: TGTGCCAGCAGCAGCGAAGGCGGAAAATGGACTGAAGCTTTCTTT
d_gene: -
j_gene: TRBJ1-1
v_gene: TRBV6-5
abundance: -

CDR3aa: CASSFRTSITSRIINEQFF
CDR3nt: TGTGCCAGCAGCTTTCGGACTAGTATCACTTCAAGGATAATCAATGAGCAGTTCTTC
d_gene: TRBD2
j_gene: TRBJ2-1
v_gene: TRBV7-8
abundance: -

CDR3aa: CASSSGRVAFF
CDR3nt: TGTGCCAGCAGCTCTGGGAGGGTGGCTTTCTTT
d_gene: -
j_gene: TRBJ1-1
v_gene: TRBV11-2
abundance: few

CDR3aa: CASSPGLPYGYTF
CDR3nt: TGCGCCAGCAGCCCGGGACTGCCCTATGGCTACACCTTC
d_gene: -
j_gene: TRBJ1-2
v_gene: TRBV5-1
abundance: -

CDR3aa: CASSSDRVEQYF
CDR3nt: TGTGCCAGCAGCTCCGACAGGGTCGAGCAGTACTTC
d_gene: TRBD1
j_gene: TRBJ2-7
v_gene: TRBV11-2
abundance: once

CDR3aa: CASSFRQGAGEQYF
CDR3nt: TGCGCCAGCAGCTTTCGACAGGGGGCCGGCGAGCAGTACTTC
d_gene: TRBD1
j_gene: TRBJ2-7
v_gene: TRBV5-1
abundance: -

CDR3aa: CASRTDRSSYNEQFF
CDR3nt: TGTGCCAGCAGGACTGACAGGAGCTCCTACAATGAGCAGTTCTTC
d_gene: -
j_gene: TRBJ2-1
v_gene: TRBV6-5
abundance: -

CDR3aa: CASNPPGGQPQHF
CDR3nt: TGTGCCAGCAACCCACCCGGTGGGCAGCCCCAGCATTTT
d_gene: -
j_gene: TRBJ1-5
v_gene: TRBV6-6
abundance: -

CDR3aa: CASSDVAGDLTQETQYF
CDR3nt: TGTGCCAGCAGTGATGTAGCGGGGGACCTTACCCAAGAGACCCAGTACTTC
d_gene: TRBD2
j_gene: TRBJ2-5
v_gene: TRBV2
abundance: -

CDR3aa: CAWSLGGLAKNIQYF
CDR3nt: TGTGCCTGGAGTCTGGGGGGCCTGGCCAAAAACATTCAGTACTTC
d_gene: -
j_gene: TRBJ2-4
v_gene: TRBV30
abundance: -

CDR3aa: CASSLRGQGSGTIYF
CDR3nt: TGTGCCAGCAGCTTAAGAGGACAGGGTTCCGGCACCATATATTTT
d_gene: TRBD1
j_gene: TRBJ1-3
v_gene: TRBV7-8
abundance: -

CDR3aa: CASTASPGTGLQPQHF
CDR3nt: TGTGCCAGTACCGCATCCCCCGGGACAGGGTTACAGCCCCAGCATTTT
d_gene: TRBD1
j_gene: TRBJ1-5
v_gene: TRBV19
abundance: -

CDR3aa: CASRTPGQITDTQYF
CDR3nt: TGTGCCAGCAGAACTCCGGGACAGATCACAGATACGCAGTATTTT
d_gene: TRBD1
j_gene: TRBJ2-3
v_gene: TRBV2
abundance: -

CDR3aa: CASSPGLAGSSTDTQYF
CDR3nt: TGTGCCAGCAGCCCGGGACTAGCGGGCTCAAGCACAGATACGCAGTATTTT
d_gene: TRBD2
j_gene: TRBJ2-3
v_gene: TRBV7-2
abundance: -

CDR3aa: CASSYSGPTNTEAFF
CDR3nt: TGTGCCAGCAGTTACTCCGGACCGACGAACACTGAAGCTTTCTTT
d_gene: -
j_gene: TRBJ1-1
v_gene: TRBV6-5
abundance: -

CDR3aa: CASSYSSKGGQPQHF
CDR3nt: TGTGCCAGCAGTTACTCATCGAAGGGCGGTCAGCCCCAGCATTTT
d_gene: -
j_gene: TRBJ1-5
v_gene: TRBV6-5
abundance: -

CDR3aa: CASNPRTTNEKLFF
CDR3nt: TGTGCCAGCAATCCACGTACAACTAATGAAAAACTGTTTTTT
d_gene: -
j_gene: TRBJ1-4
v_gene: TRBV2
abundance: -

CDR3aa: CASGVEERFTEAFF
CDR3nt: TGTGCCAGCGGAGTGGAGGAAAGGTTCACTGAAGCTTTCTTT
d_gene: -
j_gene: TRBJ1-1
v_gene: TRBV6-1
abundance: -

CDR3aa: CASSSTYEQYF
CDR3nt: TGTGCCAGCAGCTCGACCTACGAGCAGTACTTC
d_gene: -
j_gene: TRBJ2-7
v_gene: TRBV11-2
abundance: -

CDR3aa: CASSEYPDRGREQFF
CDR3nt: TGTGCCAGCAGTGAATACCCGGACAGGGGCAGAGAGCAGTTCTTC
d_gene: TRBD1
j_gene: TRBJ2-1
v_gene: TRBV25-1
abundance: -

CDR3aa: CASSQDPLTSGGANEQFF
CDR3nt: TGCGCCAGCAGCCAAGATCCCCTGACTAGCGGGGGGGCCAATGAGCAGTTCTTC
d_gene: TRBD2
j_gene: TRBJ2-1
v_gene: TRBV4-1
abundance: -

CDR3aa: CASSRTSIDTGELFF
CDR3nt: TGTGCCAGCAGCCGGACTAGCATCGACACCGGGGAGCTGTTTTTT
d_gene: TRBD2
j_gene: TRBJ2-2
v_gene: TRBV7-8
abundance: -